Shown below are 21 T cell receptor beta chains from a single sample sequenced in a study of blood T cell repertoires in COVID-19. Method: immunoSEQ multiplex PCR; TCRdb's copy keeps in-frame clones and lacks some. The sample comprises about 99,000 clones, approximately 84% of which are singletons, and around 12% rests with the top ten. Sequences were obtained from peripheral blood. The receptors were gathered from a human donor in a cohort sampled during active COVID-19.

The chain combines TRBV15 with TRBJ1-4; 8 bases are shared with TRBD1. CDR3 length: 16 amino acids. From germline, CDR1 is LNHNV and CDR2 YYDKDF (reference sequence). J gave up 4 bases and V 0 bases, and 4 bases lay outside the gene matches. CDR3 in amino acids: CATSRDWGQVNEKLFF. CDR3 bases: TGTGCCACCAGCAGAGATTGGGGACAGGTTAATGAAAAACTGTTTTTT.

The CDR3 DNA reads as TGTGCCAGCAGCTTAAAGGCGGCGACAGGGGGCGCGCGTGGGGAGACCCAGTACTTC. Protein product: CASSLKAATGGARGETQYF. The chain links TRBV7-9 to TRBJ2-5; TRBD1 matches 10 bases. V gave up 2 bases and J gave up 5 bases; unmatched junction bases: 17. The germline CDR1 and CDR2 sequences are SEHNR and FQNEAQ (reference sequence). The CDR3 runs to 19 residues.

The genes are TRBV27 and TRBJ1-2; 7 nucleotides match TRBD1. The CDR3 spans 13 residues. V shed 4 bases and J 9 bases; nucleotides not matched to a gene: 8. The V gene's germline CDR1 is MNHEY and CDR2 SMNVEV (reference sequence). The CDR3: CASSWGRQGSYTF. The CDR3 DNA follows: TGTGCCAGCAGTTGGGGAAGACAGGGAAGCTACACCTTC.

In DNA form, the CDR3 reads TGTGCCAGCAGCTTAGCGCGAACAGGGGCGAACACTGAAGCTTTCTTT. It codes for CASSLARTGANTEAFF. The chain carries TRBV7-2 and TRBJ1-1, with TRBD1 matching over 7 bases. CDR1 is SGHTA and CDR2 is FQGNSA in the germline V gene. This CDR3 contains 16 residues. V lost 0 bases to trimming and J lost 1 base; unmatched junction nucleotides: 5.

V is TRBV10-1 and J is TRBJ1-5; TRBD1 matches 7 bases. The ends lost 2 bases at V and 5 bases at J; junction bases unmatched: 21. Germline lookup yields CDR1 WNHNN and CDR2 SYGVQD (reference sequence). This CDR3 is built from 20 residues. CDR3: CASSEDVPHLWQGVYQPQHF. The CDR3 DNA sequence: TGCGCCAGCAGTGAGGATGTCCCCCATCTCTGGCAGGGGGTTTATCAGCCCCAGCATTTT.

This clone appeared once. The rearrangement uses TRBV6-6 and TRBJ2-1, with TRBD2 matching over 14 bases. CDR3 length equals 20 residues. With 5 bases clipped from V and 6 bases from J, the junction kept 18 bases outside the gene matches. Germline V gene sequence: CDR1 MNHNY, CDR2 SVGAGI (reference sequence). This chain's CDR3 is CASSRTSGGPTVVGVNEQFF. The CDR3 DNA is TGTGCCAGCAGTCGGACTAGCGGGGGGCCCACTGTTGTGGGTGTCAATGAGCAGTTCTTC.

This chain uses TRBV6-5 with TRBJ2-7; D is possibly TRBD2 (5 bases). Germline V CDR1 and CDR2: MNHEY, SVGAGI. This CDR3 comprises 11 residues. The V end was cut by 11 bases, the J end by 6 bases, with 14 bases between. This CDR3 reads CAGRLEGEQYF. The CDR3 DNA sequence: TGTGCCGGGCGTCTCGAGGGCGAGCAGTACTTC.

The rearrangement uses TRBV11-3 and TRBJ2-7; perhaps TRBD2 as D (6 bases). There are 16 residues in the CDR3. V lost 0 bases and J lost 2, with 14 bases in between. CDR1 and CDR2 (germline): SGHNT, YENEEA. The CDR3 nucleotides read TGTGCCAGCAGCTTAGATAAAGGGACTGGGACCTACGAGCAGTACTTC. Translating it yields CASSLDKGTGTYEQYF.

V usage is TRBV7-2 and J usage is TRBJ2-7; the D is unclear. CDR1 is SGHTA and CDR2 is FQGNSA in the germline V gene. V dropped 1 base and J dropped 0 bases, with 4 bases sitting between them. The CDR3 sequence is 13 residues long. CDR3 sequence reads: CASSLVRSYEQYF. DNA of the CDR3: TGTGCCAGCAGCTTAGTTCGCTCCTACGAGCAGTACTTC.

V is TRBV9 and J is TRBJ2-5; 7 bases agree with TRBD1. Germline loops: CDR1 SGDLS, CDR2 YYNGEE. J lost 2 bases, V lost 0 bases, and 1 base had no gene match. The CDR3 extends over 14 amino acids. The CDR3: CASSVDRGQETQYF. The DNA for the CDR3 is TGTGCCAGCAGCGTAGACAGGGGACAAGAGACCCAGTACTTC.

This clone appeared once. The chain links TRBV7-2 to TRBJ2-7; D ambiguous. Trimming took 1 base from V and 3 from J, leaving 10 bases between them. This CDR3 comprises 14 residues. Per the germline V gene, CDR1 is SGHTA and CDR2 is FQGNSA. CDR3 in amino acids: CASSLEQNIYEQYF. The CDR3, as DNA: TGTGCCAGCAGCTTAGAACAGAATATCTACGAGCAGTACTTC.

V gene TRBV6-2 or TRBV6-3 combines with J gene TRBJ1-2, with TRBD1 matching over 8 bases. Germline trimming cut 0 bases from V and 3 bases from J; bases unmatched to any gene: 3. Germline V gene lookup returns CDR1 MNHEY and CDR2 SVGEGT. The CDR3 has 15 residues. CDR3 sequence reads: CASSYSATGDYGYTF. Here the CDR3 DNA reads TGTGCCAGCAGTTACTCCGCGACAGGGGACTATGGCTACACCTTC.

This sequence joins TRBV6-6 and TRBJ2-2; D may be TRBD2 (6 bases). The CDR3 runs 15 residues. V was cut by 6 bases and J by 1 base, with 12 bases left in between. Germline CDR1 reads MNHNY; CDR2 reads SVGAGI (reference sequence). The CDR3 loop reads CASRRAGVNTGELFF. CDR3 nucleotides: TGTGCCAGCAGGAGAGCGGGTGTGAACACCGGGGAGCTGTTTTTT.

This sequence joins TRBV7-9 and TRBJ1-1; tentative D call: TRBD1 (5 bases). Germline assignment: CDR1 SEHNR and CDR2 FQNEAQ (reference sequence). With 4 bases removed from V and 1 base from J, the gap between germline ends came to 25 bases. The CDR3 is 19 residues long. The CDR3 sequence is CASSSPVGASKRWNTEAFF. The CDR3 region has the DNA TGTGCCAGCAGCTCACCTGTAGGGGCATCCAAAAGGTGGAACACTGAAGCTTTCTTT.

The count of this clone is one. The chain combines TRBV4-1 with TRBJ2-3; D not resolved. With 0 bases removed from V and 2 bases from J, the gap between germline ends came to 3 bases. The length of the CDR3 is 13 residues. The V gene's germline CDR1 is MGHRA and CDR2 YSYEKL. The CDR3: CASSQDYTDTQYF. The CDR3 nucleotides read TGCGCCAGCAGCCAAGACTACACAGATACGCAGTATTTT.

The chain couples TRBV20-1 to TRBJ1-1, with D possibly matching TRBD1 (5 bases). Germline CDR1 and CDR2: DFQATT and SNEGSKA (reference sequence). The CDR3 has 13 amino acids. Trimming removed 3 bases at V and 1 base at J, with 9 bases between. The CDR3 nucleotides are TGCAGTGCTAGTTTCGGACAGAACACTGAAGCTTTCTTT. Translated: CSASFGQNTEAFF.

This chain uses TRBV6-2 or TRBV6-3 with TRBJ1-2; D is possibly TRBD1 (6 bases). V was clipped by 5 bases and J by 8 bases, with 12 bases between them. Looked up from germline, CDR1 is MNHEY and CDR2 is SVGEGT. The CDR3 length is 12 residues. This chain's CDR3 is CASSTSGGGYTF. The CDR3 region has the DNA TGTGCCAGCAGTACCTCGGGGGGCGGCTACACCTTC.

The V call is TRBV5-1, the J call TRBJ2-7, with TRBD1 matching 7 bases. CDR1 SGHRS and CDR2 YFSETQ come from the germline V gene. The CDR3 has 15 amino acids. The V gene end was trimmed by 3 bases and the J gene end by 2 bases; junction bases not matched to a gene: 8. The CDR3 loop reads CASSSGTDRTYEQYF. CDR3 DNA sequence: TGCGCCAGCAGCTCCGGGACAGACAGAACCTACGAGCAGTACTTC.

The V call is TRBV5-6, the J call TRBJ1-1, with TRBD1 matching over 9 bases. This CDR3 is built from 14 residues. J gave up 1 base and V 2 bases, and 0 bases lay outside the gene matches. In germline, CDR1 is SGHDT, CDR2 YYEEEE. DNA of the CDR3: TGTGCCAGCAGCTTACAGGGGGCGAACACTGAAGCTTTCTTT. As protein: CASSLQGANTEAFF. The whole variable domain, filled in from reference TRBV5-6 and TRBJ1-1, reads DAGVTQSPTHLIKTRGQQVTLRCSPKSGHDTVSWYQQALGQGPQFIFQYYEEEERQRGNFPDRFSGHQFPNYSSELNVNALLLGDSALYLCASSLQGANTEAFFGQGTRLTVV.

A single count supports this clone. The V call is TRBV18, the J call TRBJ2-7; tentatively, D is TRBD1 (6 bases). V lost 3 bases to trimming and J lost 2 bases, with 11 bases between them. The CDR3 runs to 14 residues. The germline V gene encodes CDR1 KGHSH and CDR2 LQKENI. CDR3 sequence: CASSPQGLAYEQYF. CDR3 coding DNA: TGTGCCAGCTCACCCCAGGGGTTGGCCTACGAGCAGTACTTC.

The chain carries TRBV15 and TRBJ2-2; D may be TRBD1 (6 bases). CDR1 is LNHNV and CDR2 is YYDKDF in the germline V gene (reference sequence). This CDR3 comprises 15 residues. Trimming removed 5 bases at V and 2 bases at J, with 12 bases between. CDR3 protein: CATSLVRGNTGELFF. Here the CDR3 DNA reads TGTGCCACCAGCTTGGTCAGGGGTAACACCGGGGAGCTGTTTTTT.